The source of this T cell receptor beta chain is a study of beta chain features in type 1 diabetes. Whole-study results and caveats: Sequencing the cDNA could make cells with high TCR expression show up more than they should. Among patients with Type 1 diabetes, TCRB CDR3s were moderately but significantly shorter in every one of the four CD4+ subsets.

V was shortened by 0 bases and J by 3 bases, with 12 bases between the two germline ends. This CDR3 contains 16 residues. Germline loops: CDR1 SEHNR, CDR2 FQNEAQ (reference sequence). Sequenced material consisted of expressed TCRB transcripts (all of the isolated RNA was reverse transcribed). The table came from immunoSEQ multiplex PCR; TCRdb's copy has only in-frame clones and leaves some out. The table records about 340,000 clones, roughly 8% of them present only once. On this clone: What it recognizes is unknown.

The sequencing sample was made of central memory CD4+ T cells from blood. This receptor was identified in a woman between 18 and 30 years old in good health. This rearrangement joins TRBV7-9 to TRBJ1-5; D call uncertain. This chain's CDR3 is CASSLALGNINQPQHF. Written as DNA, the CDR3 is TGTGCCAGCAGCTTAGCGCTAGGGAATATCAATCAGCCCCAGCATTTT.